The rows below give T cell receptor beta chains drawn from one sample of a study of OX40 agonist ivuxolimab in advanced cancers. Clones were sequenced by immunoSEQ multiplex PCR, and TCRdb holds only the in-frame ones, with some missing. The sample includes tens of thousands of clones, roughly 80% of them seen just once. This specimen was CD4+ or CD8+ T cells sorted from blood, taken in a trial of the OX40 agonist ivuxolimab. The source is an adult with an advanced solid tumor such as melanoma, head and neck, liver or kidney cancer. CDR3s include the opening cysteine and the closing phenylalanine or tryptophan. A D gene is named only where the DNA matches it firmly. Not all rows give a size; the values are once, few, many and, for expanded clones, a class.

v_call	clone_size	d_call	j_call	cdr3_nt	cdr3_aa
TRBV9	NA	NA	TRBJ1-5	TGTGCCAGCAGCGTAGGGTTCGGGGCCCCGGGCCAGCCCCAGCATTTT	CASSVGFGAPGQPQHF
TRBV13	NA	NA	TRBJ2-7	TGTGCCAGCAGCTTAGTGGGGGGCTCCTACGAGCAGTACTTC	CASSLVGGSYEQYF
TRBV4-1	NA	NA	TRBJ2-7	TGCGCCAGCAGCCAACGAACAGGGCTCGAGCAGTACTTC	CASSQRTGLEQYF
TRBV5-1	NA	NA	TRBJ1-1	TGCGCCAGCCAGTCGCGATCGGGGGCCACTGAAGCTTTCTTT	CASQSRSGATEAFF
TRBV9	NA	NA	TRBJ2-5	TGTGCCAGCAGCAATAGGGTTGGAATCGAAGAGACCCAGTACTTC	CASSNRVGIEETQYF
TRBV9	NA	TRBD1	TRBJ2-3	TGTGCCAGCAGCTCCCGGGACAGGGTTAGGGCAGATACGCAGTATTTT	CASSSRDRVRADTQYF
TRBV19	NA	TRBD1	TRBJ2-2	TGTGCCAGTAGTCGGACAGGCACCGGGGAGCTGTTTTTT	CASSRTGTGELFF
TRBV15	NA	NA	TRBJ2-1	TGTGCCACCAGCACAGGGTTCTACAATGAGCAGTTCTTC	CATSTGFYNEQFF
TRBV19	NA	NA	TRBJ1-1	TGTGCCAGTAGTACTTGGGGGCTGGCCACTGAAGCTTTCTTT	CASSTWGLATEAFF
TRBV4-2	NA	NA	TRBJ2-7	TGTGCCAGCAGCCTGGAGGGACAGATAACAACCTACTACGAGCAGTACTTC	CASSLEGQITTYYEQYF
TRBV13	NA	TRBD2	TRBJ2-7	TGTGCCAGCAGCGCCGGGACTAGCTACTACGAGCAGTACTTC	CASSAGTSYYEQYF
TRBV28	NA	NA	TRBJ2-7	TGTGCCAGCACAAGCTCCTACGAGCAGTACTTC	CASTSSYEQYF
TRBV5-1	few	NA	TRBJ2-5	TGCGCCAGCAGCCAAGTGTCCCAAGAGACCCAGTACTTC	CASSQVSQETQYF
TRBV6-5	NA	NA	TRBJ2-5	TGTGCCAGCAGCCTAATGAGCCTAACGGAGACCCAGTACTTC	CASSLMSLTETQYF
TRBV7-9	NA	NA	TRBJ2-5	TGTGCCAGCAGCTTAGCGCTGGAGACCCAGTACTTC	CASSLALETQYF
TRBV6-5	NA	TRBD2	TRBJ2-1	TGTGCCAGCAGTTATAGCGGGGGGGAGATCTACAATGAGCAGTTCTTC	CASSYSGGEIYNEQFF
TRBV28	NA	TRBD1	TRBJ1-5	TGTGCCAGCACCCAGGACAGGGGGAGTACTCAGCCCCAGCATTTT	CASTQDRGSTQPQHF
TRBV7-3	NA	NA	TRBJ2-2	TGTGCCAGCAGCTTAGGAAATGGGGGGCGCGTCACCGGGGAGCTGTTTTTT	CASSLGNGGRVTGELFF
TRBV7-3	NA	TRBD2	TRBJ2-1	TGTGCCAGCAGCCCGACTAGCGGGGGGAATGAGCAGTTCTTC	CASSPTSGGNEQFF
TRBV6-5	few	NA	TRBJ1-1	TGTGCCAGCAGTTTGACTGGGGGCACTGAAGCTTTCTTT	CASSLTGGTEAFF
TRBV5-5	NA	NA	TRBJ2-7	TGTGCCAGCAGCTTGGTGGAGGGAGCCATCGAGCAGTACTTC	CASSLVEGAIEQYF
TRBV15	NA	NA	TRBJ2-3	TGTGCCACCAGCGACCTACACGGACCTAGCACAGATACGCAGTATTTT	CATSDLHGPSTDTQYF
TRBV27	NA	NA	TRBJ2-1	TGTGCCAGCAGTCCTCAGGGTGGTGGGAGCAATGAGCAGTTCTTC	CASSPQGGGSNEQFF
TRBV11-2	NA	NA	TRBJ2-5	TGTGCCAGCAGCTTAGCCCCGTCGGAAGAGACCCAGTACTTC	CASSLAPSEETQYF
TRBV7-9	NA	NA	TRBJ2-5	TGTGCCAGCAGCTTAGCGCGACTGGGTCAAGAGACCCAGTACTTC	CASSLARLGQETQYF
TRBV10-1	NA	NA	TRBJ1-3	TGCGCCAGCAAGCCGGACTGTCGCTCTGGAAACACCATATATTTT	CASKPDCRSGNTIYF
TRBV7-9	NA	TRBD2	TRBJ2-1	TGTGCCAGCAGTCCACCTAGCGGGGGCTCCTACAATGAGCAGTTCTTC	CASSPPSGGSYNEQFF
TRBV4-1	NA	NA	TRBJ1-1	TGCGCCAGCAGCCAAGATCTAAGGACACCCGGCTGGGGAGCTTTCTTT	CASSQDLRTPGWGAFF
TRBV27	few	TRBD1	TRBJ1-1	TGTGCCAGCACCAGACAGGGGGGGACTGAAGCTTTCTTT	CASTRQGGTEAFF
TRBV5-6	NA	NA	TRBJ2-7	TGTGCCAGCAGCTTTGCTCGCGAGCAGTACTTC	CASSFAREQYF
TRBV6-6	NA	TRBD1	TRBJ2-3	TGTGCCAGCTGGGGACAGGGGGGTATATCAGATACGCAGTATTTT	CASWGQGGISDTQYF
TRBV9	NA	NA	TRBJ2-3	TGTGCCAGCAGCGTATCCGGCTCTAGCACAGATACGCAGTATTTT	CASSVSGSSTDTQYF
TRBV30	few	NA	TRBJ2-7	TGTGCCTGGAGTTGGGGAAGCGAGTACGAGCAGTACTTC	CAWSWGSEYEQYF
TRBV7-3	NA	NA	TRBJ2-5	TGTGCCAGCAGGAAACTCGGGGAAGAGACCCAGTACTTC	CASRKLGEETQYF
TRBV2	NA	TRBD2	TRBJ2-1	TGTGCCAGCAGTGACTGGACTAGCGGGAAAAATGAGCAGTTCTTC	CASSDWTSGKNEQFF
TRBV7-9	NA	NA	TRBJ2-7	TGTGCCAGCAGCCCCACGGGTCTCTACGAGCAGTACTTC	CASSPTGLYEQYF
TRBV4-1	many	NA	TRBJ2-3	TGCGCCAGCAGCCAAGAACAGCTTAGACCGACTAGCACAGATACGCAGTATTTT	CASSQEQLRPTSTDTQYF
TRBV5-1	NA	NA	TRBJ2-5	TGCGCCAGCAGCTTCCTGGACAGCCTGTTCGAGACCCAGTACTTC	CASSFLDSLFETQYF
TRBV5-4	NA	NA	TRBJ1-2	TGTGCCAGCAGCTTTAAGGCGGAGGCCGCGAGCTACACCTTC	CASSFKAEAASYTF
TRBV11-2	NA	NA	TRBJ2-7	TGTGCCAGCAGCTGGGGGAGCGGTTCCTACGAGCAGTACTTC	CASSWGSGSYEQYF
TRBV9	NA	TRBD2	TRBJ2-1	TGTGCCAGCAGCGTGGAGGGGACTAGCCTGGACAATGAGCAGTTCTTC	CASSVEGTSLDNEQFF
TRBV13	NA	NA	TRBJ2-3	TGTGCCAGCAGCCCGACTAGTGGGTTTGCCCCAGATACGCAGTATTTT	CASSPTSGFAPDTQYF
TRBV6-5	NA	TRBD2	TRBJ2-1	TGTGCCAGCAGAGCCCTAGCGGGCCCATACAATGAGCAGTTCTTC	CASRALAGPYNEQFF
TRBV19	NA	NA	TRBJ1-1	TGTGCCAGTAGCCGTAACACTGAAGCTTTCTTT	CASSRNTEAFF
TRBV2	few	NA	TRBJ1-4	TGTGCCAGCAGTGATTTTGGGATTGGACGGATGTGGCTGTTTTTT	CASSDFGIGRMWLFF
TRBV30	NA	NA	TRBJ2-1	TGTGCCTGGAATGGTGCAGGGAATGAGCAGTTCTTC	CAWNGAGNEQFF
TRBV4-2	NA	TRBD2	TRBJ2-1	TGTGCCAGCAGAGATAACCCTGGACTAGCGGGAGTGTATGAGCAGTTCTTC	CASRDNPGLAGVYEQFF
TRBV19	NA	TRBD1	TRBJ2-7	TGTGCCAGTAGCCTCAGGACAGGGGGCCTTCTCGAGCAGTACTTC	CASSLRTGGLLEQYF
TRBV28	NA	NA	TRBJ2-1	TGTGCCAGCAGTTTGGGGCTAGGCTTATACAATGAGCAGTTCTTC	CASSLGLGLYNEQFF
TRBV28	NA	NA	TRBJ2-1	TGTGCCAGCAGGACGCGGGGTTTCGGCAATGAGCAGTTCTTC	CASRTRGFGNEQFF
TRBV7-3	NA	NA	TRBJ1-4	TGTGCCAGCAGTCTCACAGGGTCGGCTGATGAAAAACTGTTTTTT	CASSLTGSADEKLFF
TRBV9	NA	TRBD2	TRBJ2-1	TGTGCCAGCAGCGGGACTAGCGGGATCTACAATGAGCAGTTCTTC	CASSGTSGIYNEQFF
TRBV7-9	few	NA	TRBJ1-6	TGTGCCAGCAGCTTACCAGGGATGAATTCACCCCTCCACTTT	CASSLPGMNSPLHF
TRBV5-4	NA	NA	TRBJ2-1	TGTGCCAGCAGCTTGGAGACCCGCTCCTACAATGAGCAGTTCTTC	CASSLETRSYNEQFF
TRBV5-1	NA	NA	TRBJ2-7	TGCGCCAGCAGCCCAACGGGACCGGGATACGAGCAGTACTTC	CASSPTGPGYEQYF
TRBV5-1	NA	TRBD2	TRBJ2-1	TGCGCCGGCAGCGGCGGGGGGGCGTTAAATGAGCAGTTCTTC	CAGSGGGALNEQFF
TRBV4-1	NA	NA	TRBJ2-3	TGCGCCAGCAGCCAATATGTTCAGTCCACAGATACGCAGTATTTT	CASSQYVQSTDTQYF